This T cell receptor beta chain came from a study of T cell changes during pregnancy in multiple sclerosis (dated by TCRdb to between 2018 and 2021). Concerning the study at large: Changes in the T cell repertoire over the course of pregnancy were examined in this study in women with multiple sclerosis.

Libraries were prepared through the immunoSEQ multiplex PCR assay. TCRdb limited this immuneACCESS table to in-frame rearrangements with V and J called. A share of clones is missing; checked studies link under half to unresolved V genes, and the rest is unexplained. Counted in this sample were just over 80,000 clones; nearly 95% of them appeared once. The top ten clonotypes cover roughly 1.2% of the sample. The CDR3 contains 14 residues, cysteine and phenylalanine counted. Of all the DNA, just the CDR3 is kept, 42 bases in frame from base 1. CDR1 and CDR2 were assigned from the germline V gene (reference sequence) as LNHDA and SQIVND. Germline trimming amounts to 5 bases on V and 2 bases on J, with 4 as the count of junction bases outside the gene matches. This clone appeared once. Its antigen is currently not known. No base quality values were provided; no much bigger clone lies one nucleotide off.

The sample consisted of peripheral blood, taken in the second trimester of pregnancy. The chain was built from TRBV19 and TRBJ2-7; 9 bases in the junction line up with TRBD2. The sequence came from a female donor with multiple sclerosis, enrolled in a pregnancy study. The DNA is TGTGCCAGTAGTCCGTTAGCGGGAGCCTACGAGCAGTACTTC. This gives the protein CASSPLAGAYEQYF.